Following are 9 T cell receptor beta chains from one sample sequenced in a study of control samples from healthy donors and cancer patients. TCRdb keeps only in-frame clones here, not all; method: immunoSEQ multiplex PCR. The sample lists tens of thousands of clones, approximately 80% occurring once. What was sequenced was PBMCs. These receptors came from a man in his 60s with colorectal cancer.

This clone appeared a single time. CDR3 residues: CASSLEGMGQDYTGELFF. CDR3 DNA: TGTGCCAGCAGCTTAGAAGGTATGGGACAGGACTACACCGGGGAGCTGTTTTTT. The chain carries TRBV11-3 and TRBJ2-2; 8 bases line up with TRBD1. This CDR3 has 18 residues. The germline gives CDR1 SGHNT, CDR2 YENEEA. J was trimmed by 3 bases and V by 0 bases; bases with no gene match: 9.

The J gene is TRBJ2-1, the V gene TRBV7-9, with D perhaps matching TRBD1 (5 bases). V lost 6 bases, J lost 4 bases, and 16 bases lay in between. From germline, CDR1 is SEHNR and CDR2 FQNEAQ (reference sequence). This CDR3 comprises 15 residues. The CDR3 loop is CASRPQDWGYNEQFF. In DNA, the CDR3 is TGTGCCAGCAGACCACAGGATTGGGGTTACAATGAGCAGTTCTTC.

The chain has TRBV5-4 and TRBJ2-7; 9 nucleotides match TRBD2. The germline V gene has CDR1 SGHNT and CDR2 YYREEE (reference sequence). The junction had 6 bases not matched to a gene; V was cut back by 4 bases and J by 7 bases. The CDR3 is made up of 13 amino acids. CDR3: CASSPGLAEEQYF. The CDR3 DNA is TGTGCCAGCAGCCCGGGACTAGCTGAAGAGCAGTACTTC.

The rearrangement joins TRBV5-6 to TRBJ2-1; TRBD2 aligns across 9 bases. The germline gives CDR1 SGHDT, CDR2 YYEEEE. With 1 base clipped from V and 8 bases from J, the junction kept 10 bases outside the gene matches. The CDR3 consists of 16 residues. The CDR3 reads CASSLFRASGDYEQFF. In nucleotides, the CDR3 is TGTGCCAGCAGCTTGTTTCGGGCTAGCGGGGACTATGAGCAGTTCTTC.

The genes are TRBV9 and TRBJ1-1; D gene uncertain. The CDR3 is 16 residues long. V was trimmed by 0 bases and J by 4 bases, leaving 16 bases between them. CDR1 is SGDLS and CDR2 is YYNGEE in the germline V gene. As DNA, the CDR3 is TGTGCCAGCAGCGTAGATTCTGAGACTGGCACCACTGAAGCTTTCTTT. Amino acid sequence: CASSVDSETGTTEAFF.

The table lists this clone with a count of one. The CDR3 DNA is TGCGCCAGCAGCCAAGCGCGTTGGGGGGACCACTATGGCTACACCTTC. This sequence encodes CASSQARWGDHYGYTF. This rearrangement joins TRBV4-1 to TRBJ1-2, with a possible D match to TRBD1 (5 bases). Germline V gene lookup returns CDR1 MGHRA and CDR2 YSYEKL. The CDR3 sequence is 16 residues long. V lost 1 base, J lost 3 bases, and 15 bases lay in between.

This chain uses TRBV3-1 (or the pseudogene TRBV3-2) with TRBJ1-2, with a possible D match to TRBD1 (5 bases). The V end lost 4 bases, the J end lost 6 bases, and 15 bases lay between the germline ends. The V gene's germline CDR1 is LGHDT and CDR2 YNNKEL (reference sequence). This CDR3 has 14 amino acids. CDR3 DNA sequence: TGTGCCAGCAGCCCCCGGTTAGGGGAGAATGGCTACACCTTC. Residues: CASSPRLGENGYTF.

The chain combines TRBV19 with TRBJ1-5, with a weak D call TRBD1 (6 bases). The CDR3 is made up of 15 amino acids. In germline, CDR1 is LNHDA, CDR2 SQIVND (reference sequence). V dropped 0 bases and J dropped 6 bases, with 12 bases sitting between them. CDR3 nucleotides: TGTGCCAGTAGTATAGAGGGGGGGCGCGTTCAGCCCCAGCATTTT. As protein: CASSIEGGRVQPQHF. The variable domain in full, completed from reference TRBV19 and TRBJ1-5, reads DGGITQSPKYLFRKEGQNVTLSCEQNLNHDAMYWYRQDPGQGLRLIYYSQIVNDFQKGDIAEGYSVSREKKESFPLTVTSAQKNPTAFYLCASSIEGGRVQPQHFGDGTRLSIL.

This chain uses TRBV10-3 with TRBJ1-6, with TRBD1 matching over 8 bases. Germline values: CDR1 ENHRY, CDR2 SYGVKD. This CDR3 spans 14 amino acids. V was clipped by 6 bases and J by 7 bases; unmatched bases: 5. CDR3 protein: CAISRDRGNSPLHF. CDR3 nucleotides: TGTGCCATCAGCCGAGACAGGGGAAATTCACCCCTCCACTTT.